The sequence of this T cell receptor (beta chain) was determined in a study of blood T cell repertoires in COVID-19. Turning to the study itself: Some COVID-19 samples were acute and others convalescent; all came from the United States, Italy and Spain. From T cells, B-cell-depleted T cells, or PBMCs came the material, which was cDNA or gDNA.

Original processing notes: Reference gene primers were amplified, and this amplification served to estimate nucleated cell counts. Method: immunoSEQ multiplex PCR; TCRdb's copy keeps in-frame clones and lacks some. V and J calls and clone size come straight from that table; D and trimming were deduced from the DNA. The sample holds more than 35,000 clones, about 88% seen once. This CDR3 comprises 15 residues. Per germline, CDR1 SGHNT and CDR2 YYREEE (reference sequence). V shed 1 base, J shed 0 bases, and the junction held 3 bases outside the gene matches. The sequencing input was peripheral blood. This TCR was sampled from a man aged 60-69 years with active COVID-19. The genes are TRBV5-4 and TRBJ1-1, with TRBD1 matching over 7 bases. CDR3 coding DNA: TGTGCCAGCAGCTTGAAGACAGGGATGAACACTGAAGCTTTCTTT. Translated, it gives CASSLKTGMNTEAFF.